These 26 T cell receptor beta chains came from one sample sequenced in a study of breast tumors, draining lymph nodes, adjacent tissues. Axillary draining lymph nodes of breast cancer patients supplied the node samples. TCRdb reprocessed the multiplex PCR reads via MiXCR and lists one record per CDR3 protein. The sample yields about 200,000 distinct CDR3 sequences, around a third seen once. The sample taken for sequencing was axillary lymph node tissue. The source of these receptors is a female donor with breast cancer. Some clones in this sample may be carry-over from other donors' samples.

With regard to this clonotype: The DNA is left out, because the CDR3 cannot be placed on it with certainty; the CDR3 is given as TCRdb lists it. The chain links TRBV7-8 to TRBJ2-7; TRBD2 is the table's D call and was not checked against the DNA. The CDR3 length equals 20 residues, ends included. The germline gives CDR1 SGHVS, CDR2 FQNEAQ. The CDR3 sequence: CDSSFYICSARVSGSYEQYF.

This chain links TRBV2 with TRBJ1-6; a weak D match, TRBD1 (6 bases). V lost 6 bases and J 5 bases, leaving 11 bases between the germline ends. The germline CDR1 and CDR2 sequences are SNHLY and FYNNEI. This CDR3 is 14 amino acids long. CDR3: CASSRDTDNSPLHF. The CDR3, as DNA: TGTGCCAGCAGCCGGGACACTGATAATTCACCCCTCCACTTT.

This chain joins TRBV7-2 and TRBJ1-3; TRBD1 matches 7 bases. This CDR3 spans 16 amino acids. With 5 bases clipped from V and 0 bases from J, the junction kept 7 bases outside the gene matches. CDR1 SGHTA and CDR2 FQGNSA come from the germline V gene. The DNA for the CDR3 is TGTGCCAGCAGCCCCCCACGACAGGGCTCTGGAAACACCATATATTTT. Translation: CASSPPRQGSGNTIYF.

J is TRBJ1-2 and V is TRBV6-1, with TRBD1 matching 8 bases. The V segment lost 5 bases and the J segment 2 bases; nucleotides outside the gene matches: 4. In germline, CDR1 is MNHNS, CDR2 SASEGT. The CDR3 has 14 amino acids. The DNA of the CDR3 is TGTGCCAGCAGTCGGTGGACAGGGAACTATGGCTACACCTTC. Translating gives CASSRWTGNYGYTF.

The sample holds many counts of this clonotype. V is TRBV3-2 and J is TRBJ1-3; the D call TRBD1 from the table was never checked on the DNA. TRBV3-2 is deemed a pseudogene. The CDR3 extends over 16 amino acids. The CDR3 coding sequence is TGTGCCAGCAGCAGAAGGGACAGGGGGTCTGGAAACACCATATATTTT. It translates to CASSRRDRGSGNTIYF.

The gene calls are TRBV20-1 and TRBJ2-1; TRBD2 matches 10 bases. The CDR3 has 15 amino acids. Germline values: CDR1 DFQATT, CDR2 SNEGSKA (reference sequence). The trim removed 2 bases at V and 0 bases at J, leaving 1 base unmatched. In nucleotides, the CDR3 is TGCAGTGCTAGAAAGCGGGAGGGCTCCTACAATGAGCAGTTCTTC. Its translation: CSARKREGSYNEQFF.

This clonotype was detected ten times or more. The rearrangement joins TRBV20-1 to TRBJ2-1; 12 bases align to TRBD2. Germline loops: CDR1 DFQATT, CDR2 SNEGSKA (reference sequence). V shed 2 bases and J 7 bases; nucleotides not matched to a gene: 0. This CDR3 has 13 amino acids. CDR3 loop: CSARLAGGNEQFF. The CDR3 nucleotides read TGCAGTGCTAGACTAGCGGGAGGGAATGAGCAGTTCTTC.

Comments on this clonotype: This sequence may be a read error, since a much larger clone differs from it by one base. The rearrangement links TRBV20-1 to TRBJ2-5; D is ambiguous. The CDR3 has 12 amino acids. Germline V gene sequence: CDR1 DFQATT, CDR2 SNEGSKA (reference sequence). This chain's CDR3 is CSASGRQETPYF. The CDR3 DNA follows: TGCAGTGCTAGTGGGCGCCAAGAGACCCCGTACTTC.

This clonotype has a count of ten or more. The chain employs TRBV30 and TRBJ2-5; D gene unclear. The CDR3 runs to 14 residues. Trimming cost V 0 bases and J 1 base, with 9 bases left between them. The germline V gene has CDR1 GTSNPN and CDR2 SVGIG (reference sequence). This CDR3 is CAWSVTLFQETQYF. Written as DNA, the CDR3 is TGTGCCTGGAGTGTAACCCTGTTCCAAGAGACCCAGTACTTC.

The chain is built from TRBV5-6 and TRBJ2-3, with D possibly TRBD1 on 6 matching bases. V lost 0 bases and J lost 4, with 12 bases in between. Per germline, CDR1 SGHDT and CDR2 YYEEEE. This CDR3 contains 15 residues. The CDR3 spells CASSLDRARSDTQYF. CDR3 sequence (DNA): TGTGCCAGCAGCTTGGACAGGGCGCGATCAGATACGCAGTATTTT.

Worth noting for this clonotype: Compared with germline, one end of the junction differs, possibly owing to a read error. This sequence joins TRBV20-1 and TRBJ2-7; no reliable D call. From germline, CDR1 is DFQATT and CDR2 SNEGSKA (reference sequence). This CDR3 contains 11 residues. CDR3 DNA sequence: TGCAGTGCTAGTACAGAATGCGAGCAGTCCTTC. Protein: CSASTECEQSF.

This CDR3 is CASSWGTGAWNEKLFF. The CDR3, as DNA: TGTGCCAGCAGCTGGGGGACAGGGGCTTGGAATGAAAAACTGTTTTTT. This chain links TRBV5-6 with TRBJ1-4, with 10 positions matching TRBD1. CDR3 length: 16 amino acids. V was pared by 3 bases and J by 5 bases, with 7 bases of the junction left unmatched. The germline CDR1 and CDR2 sequences are SGHDT and YYEEEE.

This clonotype has only a few counts. With a much larger clone just one base away, this may be a read error. V and J are TRBV20-1 and TRBJ2-1; the match to TRBD2 covers 10 bases. Trimming removed 0 bases from V and 9 bases from J; junction bases left unmatched: 5. The germline V gene has CDR1 DFQATT and CDR2 SNEGSKA (reference sequence). The CDR3 runs 14 residues. CDR3 nucleotide sequence: TGCAGTGCTAGAGAACTAGCGGGGAACACTGAGCAGTTCTTC. Protein: CSARELAGNTEQFF.

The V gene is TRBV27, the J gene TRBJ1-2, with D possibly matching TRBD1 (5 bases). The CDR3 covers 12 residues. Per the germline V gene, CDR1 is MNHEY and CDR2 is SMNVEV (reference sequence). Trimming stripped 5 bases from V and 8 bases from J, with 12 bases between. This CDR3 reads CASSKTEYGYTF. In DNA, the CDR3 is TGTGCCAGCAGTAAGACAGAGTACGGCTACACCTTC.

This clonotype was picked up a small number of times. Compared with germline, one end of the junction differs, possibly owing to a read error. This chain connects TRBV12-3 or TRBV12-4 to TRBJ2-7; possibly TRBD1 for D (6 bases). The CDR3 runs to 15 residues. CDR3 region: CASSLTGTIPYEQHF. In nucleotides, the CDR3 is TGTGCCAGCAGTCTCACAGGGACGATCCCCTACGAGCAGCACTTC.

The table lists this clonotype with a few counts. Likely a read error: the CDR3 ends without its conserved phenylalanine or tryptophan. It is unclear where the CDR3 begins or ends on the DNA, so no DNA is shown, and the CDR3 is as TCRdb lists it. CDR3 sequence reads: CASSPPNT. J is TRBJ2-6 and V is TRBV9; the D call in the table, TRBD1, was not verified against the DNA. With termini counted, the CDR3 has 8 amino acids. Germline V gene sequence: CDR1 SGDLS, CDR2 YYNGEE.

The J gene is TRBJ2-5, the V gene TRBV28, with TRBD1 matching 7 bases. This CDR3 contains 15 residues. J lost 4 bases, V lost 6 bases, and 11 bases had no gene match. Germline CDR1 MDHEN, CDR2 SYDVKM. CDR3 DNA: TGTGCCAGCAGATCTGTTTTGGGACAGCGAGAGACCCAGTACTTC. Amino acids: CASRSVLGQRETQYF.

This clonotype came up many times. V is TRBV20-1 and J is TRBJ2-1; 10 nucleotides match TRBD2. The V gene's germline CDR1 is DFQATT and CDR2 SNEGSKA (reference sequence). CDR3 length: 15 amino acids. V gave up 3 bases and J gave up 4 bases; unmatched junction bases: 6. The CDR3 protein is CSASMASGGYNEQFF. CDR3 coding DNA: TGCAGTGCTAGTATGGCTAGCGGGGGTTACAATGAGCAGTTCTTC.

With respect to this clonotype: A read error may be the cause here, since a much bigger clone is one base away. CDR3 protein: CSVEALGAPYEQYF. The DNA of the CDR3 is TGCAGCGTTGAAGCCCTTGGAGCCCCCTACGAGCAGTACTTC. The chain carries TRBV29-1 and TRBJ2-7, with D unresolved. This CDR3 spans 14 amino acids. Germline CDR1 is SQVTM and CDR2 is ANQGSEA. Trimming removed 1 base at V and 2 bases at J, with 12 bases between.

J is TRBJ2-3 and V is TRBV20-1, with TRBD2 matching over 7 bases. Germline lookup yields CDR1 DFQATT and CDR2 SNEGSKA (reference sequence). The CDR3 covers 16 residues. Trimming at V came to 6 bases and at J to 4 bases, leaving 16 bases not matched to a gene. The DNA for the CDR3 is TGCAGTGCCCGGGCTAGCGGCACTGGAAGGGCAGATACGCAGTATTTT. It encodes CSARASGTGRADTQYF.

In the case of this clonotype: With a much larger clone just one base away, this may be a read error. J is TRBJ2-2 and V is TRBV19, with 9 bases fitting TRBD1. This CDR3 has 17 amino acids. Germline loops: CDR1 LNHDA, CDR2 SQIVND (reference sequence). The CDR3 here is CASSIIGGGQGAGELSF. The CDR3 DNA is TGTGCCAGTAGTATAATAGGAGGGGGACAGGGCGCCGGGGAGCTGTCTTTT. Full variable domain (remainder filled in from reference TRBV19 and TRBJ2-2): DGGITQSPKYLFRKEGQNVTLSCEQNLNHDAMYWYRQDPGQGLRLIYYSQIVNDFQKGDIAEGYSVSREKKESFPLTVTSAQKNPTAFYLCASSIIGGGQGAGELSFGEGSRLTVL.

This clonotype has at least ten counts. The J gene is TRBJ2-3, the V gene TRBV9, with D possibly being TRBD2 (6 bases). V was pared by 3 bases and J by 3 bases, with 11 bases between. Per the germline V gene, CDR1 is SGDLS and CDR2 is YYNGEE. The CDR3 runs to 14 residues. The CDR3 reads CASSAGSRTDTQYF. The CDR3, as DNA: TGTGCCAGCAGCGCCGGGAGTAGGACAGATACGCAGTATTTT.

A word on this clonotype: Relative to the germline gene, one junction end is altered; a read error may explain this. This chain connects TRBV19 to TRBJ1-4, with D maybe TRBD1 (5 bases). The length of the CDR3 is 13 residues. Germline values: CDR1 LNHDA, CDR2 SQIVND (reference sequence). The chain's CDR3 is CAGSPQGREKLVF. The CDR3 DNA is TGTGCCGGTAGTCCCCAGGGCAGGGAAAAACTGGTTTTT. Together with reference TRBV19 and TRBJ1-4, the CDR3 gives the full variable domain: DGGITQSPKYLFRKEGQNVTLSCEQNLNHDAMYWYRQDPGQGLRLIYYSQIVNDFQKGDIAEGYSVSREKKESFPLTVTSAQKNPTAFYLCAGSPQGREKLVFGSGTQLSVL.

In this sample, this clonotype turned up many times. This chain uses TRBV4-1 with TRBJ2-7; D not resolved. CDR1 is MGHRA, CDR2 YSYEKL, per germline. Between the trimmed V and J ends, which lost 4 bases and 4 bases, there was a span of 14 bases. The CDR3 length is 14 residues. CDR3 nucleotides: TGCGCCAGCAGCCCCCAGGACGGCGAGTACGAGCAGTACTTC. It encodes CASSPQDGEYEQYF.

CDR3 coding DNA: TGTGCCAGCAGTTACCCGGGACCGTACAATGAGCAGTTCTTC. This encodes CASSYPGPYNEQFF. The chain is built from TRBV6-2 or TRBV6-3 and TRBJ2-1; D is tentatively TRBD1 or TRBD2 (5 bases each). Trimming removed 2 bases from V and 4 bases from J, with 9 bases in between. This CDR3 is built from 14 residues. The germline V gene encodes CDR1 MNHEY and CDR2 SVGEGT.

This clonotype was recorded at least ten times. The chain is built from TRBV7-8 and TRBJ2-7; D is unresolved. The germline V gene has CDR1 SGHVS and CDR2 FQNEAQ. The CDR3 spans 14 residues. Trimming left V 5 bases short and J 2 bases short, with 13 bases between. The CDR3: CASSRPTPPYEQYF. CDR3 in DNA: TGTGCCAGCAGCCGACCGACACCGCCCTACGAGCAGTACTTC.